These 15 T cell receptor beta chains were sequenced from one sample in a study of T-cell memory formation after mild COVID-19. Each CDR3 protein is one row after TCRdb ran MiXCR on the 5' RACE reads. Altogether 300,000 to 400,000 distinct CDR3 sequences are present, around 28% being singletons, with the ten largest covering 13%. Material for sequencing was PBMCs or a T cell subset sorted from them (not recorded which). Receptor source: an adult woman who had mild COVID-19 (a few samples of this study predate the infection). Cell type and time point are not known.

This clonotype appeared a few times. The chain uses TRBV7-2 and TRBJ2-3; 7 bases map to TRBD1. CDR1 and CDR2 (germline): SGHTA, FQGNSA. The CDR3 is 15 residues long. Losses at the gene ends were 0 bases for V and 5 bases for J; bases not matched to a gene: 5. The CDR3 nucleotides are TGTGCCAGCAGCTTAGCTGGGCAGGGGGTAGATACGCAGTATTTT. Translating gives CASSLAGQGVDTQYF.

The chain couples TRBV7-2 to TRBJ2-2; 11 bases are a match to TRBD2. This CDR3 is 14 amino acids long. The germline V gene has CDR1 SGHTA and CDR2 FQGNSA. The junction had 7 bases not matched to a gene; V was cut back by 10 bases and J by 6 bases. CDR3 DNA sequence: TGTGCCACCTCAATAGCGGGAGGGGCCGGGGAGCTGTTTTTT. This gives the protein CATSIAGGAGELFF.

V usage is TRBV23-1 and J usage is TRBJ2-2; D is unresolved. TRBV23-1 is recorded as an ORF, its role being uncertain. The CDR3 extends over 15 amino acids. V was clipped by 4 bases and J by 4 bases, with 13 bases between them. CDR3 in amino acids: CASSLWQKGTGELFF. In DNA form, the CDR3 reads TGCGCCAGCAGTCTATGGCAGAAAGGCACCGGGGAGCTGTTTTTT.

The table lists this clonotype with a count of one. The chain combines TRBV7-9 with TRBJ1-6; D is unresolved. Between the trimmed V and J ends, which lost 2 bases and 4 bases, there was a span of 9 bases. The germline V gene has CDR1 SEHNR and CDR2 FQNEAQ (reference sequence). The length of the CDR3 is 15 residues. The CDR3 DNA follows: TGTGCCAGCAGCTTATCTGGGGATTATAATTCACCCCTCCACTTT. Translated, it gives CASSLSGDYNSPLHF. Based on the CDR3 plus reference TRBV7-9 and TRBJ1-6, the full variable domain is DTGVSQNPRHKITKRGQNVTFRCDPISEHNRLYWYRQTLGQGPEFLTYFQNEAQLEKSRLLSDRFSAERPKGSFSTLEIQRTEQGDSAMYLCASSLSGDYNSPLHFGNGTRLTVT.

The V and J genes are TRBV7-2 and TRBJ2-3, with D possibly matching TRBD2 (7 bases). Per the germline V gene, CDR1 is SGHTA and CDR2 is FQGNSA. V lost 0 bases, J lost 0 bases, and 16 bases lay in between. This CDR3 comprises 18 residues. The CDR3 reads CASSLAWGGRTSTDTQYF. The CDR3 bases are TGTGCCAGCAGCTTAGCGTGGGGGGGCCGAACTAGCACAGATACGCAGTATTTT.

DNA of the CDR3: TGTGCCAGCAGCTTCGAAGGACAGGTCATCAACTATGGCTACACCTTC. Protein: CASSFEGQVINYGYTF. The chain joins TRBV7-8 to TRBJ1-2; 7 bases fit TRBD1. Germline values: CDR1 SGHVS, CDR2 FQNEAQ. With V trimmed by 3 bases and J by 2 bases, 9 bases remained unmatched. This CDR3 has 16 amino acids. Complete variable domain (other parts from reference TRBV7-8 and TRBJ1-2): GAGVSQSPRYKVAKRGQDVALRCDPISGHVSLFWYQQALGQGPEFLTYFQNEAQLDKSGLPSDRFFAERPEGSVSTLKIQRTQQEDSAVYLCASSFEGQVINYGYTFGSGTRLTVV.

The chain carries TRBV4-2 and TRBJ1-4; 7 nucleotides agree with TRBD1. The CDR3 totals 16 residues. V dropped 2 bases and J dropped 6; count of bases not matched to a gene: 9. Germline V CDR1 and CDR2: LGHNA, YNFKEQ. The CDR3 spells CASSQSYRGDDEKLFF. The CDR3 coding sequence is TGTGCCAGCAGCCAATCATACAGGGGAGATGATGAAAAACTGTTTTTT.

This clonotype was recorded a few times. The gene calls are TRBV12-3 or TRBV12-4 and TRBJ1-2; 7 bases agree with TRBD1. V was pared by 6 bases and J by 9 bases, with 7 bases of the junction left unmatched. This CDR3 region has 12 residues. CDR3: CASSSGTDRYTF. The DNA for the CDR3 is TGTGCCAGCAGCTCCGGGACAGATCGCTACACCTTC.

This clonotype has more than one count but fewer than ten. The chain uses TRBV20-1 and TRBJ2-5, with no clear D. V dropped 3 bases and J dropped 5 bases, with 7 bases sitting between them. CDR1 is DFQATT and CDR2 is SNEGSKA in the germline V gene (reference sequence). The CDR3 length is 11 residues. CDR3 bases: TGCAGTGCTAGTGGTCGGGAGACCCAGTACTTC. Residues: CSASGRETQYF.

V and J are TRBV7-6 and TRBJ2-3; 8 positions match TRBD1. J gave up 2 bases and V 1 base, and 5 bases lay outside the gene matches. The germline V gene has CDR1 SGHVS and CDR2 FNYEAQ. The CDR3 covers 16 residues. CDR3 protein: CASSLGGTGVTDTQYF. CDR3 DNA sequence: TGTGCCAGCAGCTTAGGCGGGACAGGAGTCACAGATACGCAGTATTTT.

This clonotype was picked up one time. The chain uses TRBV29-1 and TRBJ2-1; 11 nucleotides match TRBD2. Germline lookup yields CDR1 SQVTM and CDR2 ANQGSEA. There are 13 residues in the CDR3. Trimming took 6 bases from V and 3 from J; bases not matched to a gene: 1. The CDR3 sequence is CSVLAGDYNEQFF. The CDR3, as DNA: TGCAGCGTACTAGCGGGGGACTACAATGAGCAGTTCTTC.

This chain's CDR3 is CASRGGGRGGNEQFF. The CDR3 DNA reads TGTGCCAGCAGGGGCGGCGGGAGGGGAGGGAATGAGCAGTTCTTC. The chain uses TRBV12-3 or TRBV12-4 and TRBJ2-1, with 9 bases that match TRBD2. The CDR3 has 15 amino acids. The J segment lost 7 bases and the V segment lost 6 bases, leaving 10 bases of the junction unmatched.

The CDR3 nucleotides read TGCGCCAGCAGCTTGGCGGACGGCGGACGTGGCTACACCTTC. Residues: CASSLADGGRGYTF. The chain is built from TRBV5-1 and TRBJ1-2; no reliable D call. The V end lost 0 bases, the J end lost 7 bases, and 13 bases lay between the germline ends. CDR1 is SGHRS, CDR2 YFSETQ, per germline. The CDR3 covers 14 residues.

This sequence joins TRBV11-2 and TRBJ2-3; D gene ambiguous. CDR3 length equals 14 residues. Trimming took off 1 base at V and 3 bases at J, with 8 bases between the two ends. Per germline, CDR1 SGHAT and CDR2 FQNNGV. CDR3 coding DNA: TGTGCCAGCAGCTTAGCGCCGAGGACAGATACGCAGTATTTT. It is translated as CASSLAPRTDTQYF.

The sample holds a few counts of this clonotype. The chain employs TRBV6-2 or TRBV6-3 and TRBJ2-2; 8 bases line up with TRBD1. Per the germline V gene, CDR1 is MNHEY and CDR2 is SVGEGT. The CDR3 extends over 15 amino acids. V dropped 9 bases and J dropped 4; count of bases not matched to a gene: 10. The CDR3 region is CASKSGTGSTGELFF. In DNA, the CDR3 is TGTGCCAGTAAATCCGGGACAGGTTCCACCGGGGAGCTGTTTTTT.